Below, one T cell receptor (beta chain) is given with its context. This sample is drawn from a study of blood T cell repertoires in COVID-19. About the study: COVID-19 samples collected from the United States, Italy and Spain covered acute and convalescent phases. T cells, B-cell-depleted T cells, or PBMCs provided the cDNA or gDNA that served as material.

Clones were sequenced by immunoSEQ multiplex PCR, and TCRdb holds only the in-frame ones, with some missing. There are 170,000 or so clones in the sample; approximately 80% occur only once, and 1.5% to 1.7% lies in the top ten. The CDR3 has 15 residues. V shed 2 bases and J 6 bases; nucleotides not matched to a gene: 6. CDR1 is SGDLS and CDR2 is YYNGEE in the germline V gene. Material for sequencing was peripheral blood. The chain recombines TRBV9 with TRBJ2-3; 10 bases fit TRBD2. This receptor was taken from a human donor in a cohort sampled during active COVID-19. CDR3 residues: CASSVASGSGDTQYF. DNA for the CDR3: TGTGCCAGCAGCGTGGCTAGCGGGAGTGGGGATACGCAGTATTTT.